This T cell receptor (beta chain) was profiled in a study of identical twins. Findings and limits, study-wide: Insertions were reduced in abundant cord blood beta clonotypes but not in memory repertoires.

The table lists this clonotype with many counts. Its antigen is as yet unknown. This CDR3 region has 15 residues. Trimming shortened V by 2 bases and J by 6 bases, and 14 bases separated the two germline ends. The V gene's germline CDR1 is SGHVS and CDR2 FNYEAQ. TCRdb independently ran MiXCR on the 5' RACE reads; one entry per CDR3 protein. The sample holds about 660,000 distinct CDR3 sequences, less than 10% seen once. These data were likewise used in another study, on yellow fever vaccine responses in identical twins.

The genes are TRBV7-6 and TRBJ2-1; D unclear. Sequencing used PBMCs. This TCR was sampled from a woman younger than 35 in good health. The CDR3 DNA is TGTGCCAGCAGCTTAAATTCAGTAGCAGGCAATGAGCAGTTCTTC. This translates into CASSLNSVAGNEQFF.